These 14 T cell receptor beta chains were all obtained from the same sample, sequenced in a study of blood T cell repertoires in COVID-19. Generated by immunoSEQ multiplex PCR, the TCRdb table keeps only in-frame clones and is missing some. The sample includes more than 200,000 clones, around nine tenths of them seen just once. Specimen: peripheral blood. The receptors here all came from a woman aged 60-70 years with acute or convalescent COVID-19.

CDR3 bases: TGCGCCAGCAGCTTGGATCCAGGGGCCGCCTACGAGCAGTACTTC. This gives the protein CASSLDPGAAYEQYF. The chain links TRBV5-1 to TRBJ2-7; weak D call: TRBD1 (6 bases). This CDR3 region has 15 residues. The germline V gene encodes CDR1 SGHRS and CDR2 YFSETQ. V was pared by 0 bases and J by 2 bases, with 12 bases between.

As DNA, the CDR3 is TGTGCCAGCTCTGAGACAGGGCCTGATAATTCACCCCTCCACTTT. The encoded protein is CASSETGPDNSPLHF. V and J are TRBV6-4 and TRBJ1-6; 7 positions agree with TRBD1. CDR3 length: 15 amino acids. V shed 8 bases and J 5 bases; nucleotides not matched to a gene: 9. The V gene's germline CDR1 is MRHNA and CDR2 SNTAGT.

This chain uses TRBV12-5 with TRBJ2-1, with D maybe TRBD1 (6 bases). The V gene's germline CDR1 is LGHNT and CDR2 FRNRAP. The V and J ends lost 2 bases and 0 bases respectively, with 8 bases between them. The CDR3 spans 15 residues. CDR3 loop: CASGLIRGSYNEQFF. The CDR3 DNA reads TGTGCTAGTGGTTTGATCAGGGGCTCCTACAATGAGCAGTTCTTC.

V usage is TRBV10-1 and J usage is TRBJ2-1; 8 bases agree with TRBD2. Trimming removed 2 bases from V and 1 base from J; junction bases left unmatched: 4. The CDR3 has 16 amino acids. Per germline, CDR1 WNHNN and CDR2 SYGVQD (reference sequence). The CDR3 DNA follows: TGCGCCAGCAGTGAGGCCAGCGGGAGTTCCTACAATGAGCAGTTCTTC. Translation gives CASSEASGSSYNEQFF.

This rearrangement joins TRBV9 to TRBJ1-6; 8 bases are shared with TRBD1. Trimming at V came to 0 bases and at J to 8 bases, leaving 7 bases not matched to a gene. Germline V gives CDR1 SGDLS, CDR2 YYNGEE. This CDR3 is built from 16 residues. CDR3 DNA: TGTGCCAGCAGCGTAGAGACAGGGGAGGGATATTCACCCCTCCACTTT. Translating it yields CASSVETGEGYSPLHF.

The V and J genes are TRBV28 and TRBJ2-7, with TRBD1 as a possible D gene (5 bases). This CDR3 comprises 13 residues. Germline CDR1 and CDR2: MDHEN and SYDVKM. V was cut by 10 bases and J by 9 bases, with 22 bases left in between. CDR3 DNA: TGTGCCATTGTAGGGGCCTTACTCAACGGGCAGTACTTC. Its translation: CAIVGALLNGQYF.

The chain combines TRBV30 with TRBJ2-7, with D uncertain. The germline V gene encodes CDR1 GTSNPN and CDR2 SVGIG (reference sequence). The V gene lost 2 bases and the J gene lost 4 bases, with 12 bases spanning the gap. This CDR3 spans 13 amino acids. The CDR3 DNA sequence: TGTGCCTGGAGTCCGGCAGACACGTACGAGCAGTACTTC. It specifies CAWSPADTYEQYF. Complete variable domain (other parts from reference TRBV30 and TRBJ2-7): SQTIHQWPATLVQPVGSPLSLECTVEGTSNPNLYWYRQAAGRGLQLLFYSVGIGQISSEVPQNLSASRPQDRQFILSSKKLLLSDSGFYLCAWSPADTYEQYFGPGTRLTVT.

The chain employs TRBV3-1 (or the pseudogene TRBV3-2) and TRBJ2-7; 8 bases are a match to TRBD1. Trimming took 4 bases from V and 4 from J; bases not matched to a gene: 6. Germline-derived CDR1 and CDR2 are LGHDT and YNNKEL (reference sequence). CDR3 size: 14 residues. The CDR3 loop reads CASSRIDRGYEQYF. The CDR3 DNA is TGTGCCAGCAGCCGTATAGACAGGGGTTACGAGCAGTACTTC.

As DNA, the CDR3 is TGTGCCAGCAGCCCAGCGTCCCCGGAGGTCTATGGCTACACCTTC. This codes for CASSPASPEVYGYTF. This chain connects TRBV7-2 to TRBJ1-2; no definite D call. The CDR3 runs 15 residues. Trimming cost V 5 bases and J 4 bases, with 17 bases left between them. CDR1 and CDR2 from the germline V gene are SGHTA and FQGNSA.

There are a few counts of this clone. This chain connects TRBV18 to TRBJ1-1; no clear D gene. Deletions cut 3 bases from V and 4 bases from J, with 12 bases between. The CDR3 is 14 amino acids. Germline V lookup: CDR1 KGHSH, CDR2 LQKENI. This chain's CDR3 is CASSPREVGTEAFF. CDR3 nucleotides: TGTGCCAGCTCACCCCGGGAGGTAGGCACTGAAGCTTTCTTT. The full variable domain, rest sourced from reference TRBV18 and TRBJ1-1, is NAGVMQNPRHLVRRRGQEARLRCSPMKGHSHVYWYRQLPEEGLKFMVYLQKENIIDESGMPKERFSAEFPKEGPSILRIQQVVRGDSAAYFCASSPREVGTEAFFGQGTRLTVV.

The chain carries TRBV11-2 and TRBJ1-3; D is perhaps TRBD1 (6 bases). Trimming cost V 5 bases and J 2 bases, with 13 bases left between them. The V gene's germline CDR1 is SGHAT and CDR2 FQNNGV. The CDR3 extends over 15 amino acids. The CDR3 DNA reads TGTGCCAGCAGCACTACAGGGACAACTGGAAACACCATATATTTT. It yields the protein CASSTTGTTGNTIYF.

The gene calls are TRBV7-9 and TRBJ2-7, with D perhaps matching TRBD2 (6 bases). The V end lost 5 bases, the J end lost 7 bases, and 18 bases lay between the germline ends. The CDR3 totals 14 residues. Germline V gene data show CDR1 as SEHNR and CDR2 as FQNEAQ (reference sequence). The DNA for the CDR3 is TGTGCCAGCAGCACCCGGGGGAAGCCGGGGGAGCAGTACTTC. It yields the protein CASSTRGKPGEQYF.

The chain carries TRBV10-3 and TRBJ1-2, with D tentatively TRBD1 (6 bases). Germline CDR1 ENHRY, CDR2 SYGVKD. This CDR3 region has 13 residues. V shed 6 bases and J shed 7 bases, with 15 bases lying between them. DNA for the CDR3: TGTGCCATCAGCGGATCAGGGGCGTCTGGCTACACCTTC. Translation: CAISGSGASGYTF.

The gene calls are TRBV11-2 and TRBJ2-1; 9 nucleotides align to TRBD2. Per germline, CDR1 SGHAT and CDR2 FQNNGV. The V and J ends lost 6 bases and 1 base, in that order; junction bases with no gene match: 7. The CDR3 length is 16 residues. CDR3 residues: CASRQAGGVSYNEQFF. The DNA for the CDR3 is TGTGCCAGCAGGCAAGCGGGAGGAGTGTCCTACAATGAGCAGTTCTTC.